Shown below are 3 T cell receptor beta chains from a single sample sequenced in a study of beta chain features in type 1 diabetes listed by TCRdb under 2018. The receptor library was made with the immunoSEQ multiplex PCR assay. The High Capacity cDNA Reverse Transcription Kit was used to reverse transcribe all of the isolated RNA, meaning that expressed TCRB transcripts were what got sequenced. The table was pulled from immuneACCESS by TCRdb, which kept in-frame rearrangements only. Such tables lose some clones; where checked, under half of the loss comes from unresolved V genes, and the rest has no known cause. Here the sample has hundreds of thousands of clones; around 15% occur a single time. The biggest ten clones account for 0.035% to 0.045% of the sample. General study outcomes and caveats: A moderate but significant shortening of TCRB CDR3 length was observed in type 1 diabetes patients in all four CD4+ subsets.

What these receptors recognize is not known. Sequencing input: naive CD4+ T cells from blood. This specimen's cell subset or site label, interpreted: true naive CD4+ T cells. These receptors came from a man aged 18-30 years with type 1 diabetes.

This clone came up a few times. This rearrangement joins TRBV11-1 to TRBJ2-7; D remains unclear. Germline V CDR1 and CDR2: SGHAT, FQDESV (reference sequence). The ends were cut back, 1 base at V and 2 bases at J, with 6 bases in the middle. This CDR3 has 13 residues. The CDR3 region has the DNA TGTGCCAGCAGCTTAGGGGCTGCCTACGAGCAGTACTTC. Encoded protein: CASSLGAAYEQYF. Together with reference TRBV11-1 and TRBJ2-7, the CDR3 gives the full variable domain: EAEVAQSPRYKITEKSQAVAFWCDPISGHATLYWYRQILGQGPELLVQFQDESVVDDSQLPKDRFSAERLKGVDSTLKIQPAELGDSAMYLCASSLGAAYEQYFGPGTRLTVT.

This clone showed up just a few times. The genes are TRBV5-1 and TRBJ2-1; 7 positions agree with TRBD1. Germline loops: CDR1 SGHRS, CDR2 YFSETQ. After removal of 1 base from V and 8 bases from J, the junction contained 6 bases not matched to a gene. The CDR3 has 14 amino acids. CDR3 region: CASSLTGVMDEQFF. For the CDR3, the DNA is TGCGCCAGCAGCTTGACAGGGGTCATGGATGAGCAGTTCTTC.

The V gene is TRBV7-2, the J gene TRBJ2-7, with 8 positions matching TRBD1. This CDR3 has 17 amino acids. The J segment lost 0 bases and the V segment lost 2 bases, leaving 9 bases of the junction unmatched. Germline-derived CDR1 and CDR2 are SGHTA and FQGNSA. This chain's CDR3 is CASSLSAGTGRSYEQYF. As DNA, the CDR3 is TGTGCCAGCAGCTTAAGTGCCGGGACAGGCCGCTCCTACGAGCAGTACTTC.